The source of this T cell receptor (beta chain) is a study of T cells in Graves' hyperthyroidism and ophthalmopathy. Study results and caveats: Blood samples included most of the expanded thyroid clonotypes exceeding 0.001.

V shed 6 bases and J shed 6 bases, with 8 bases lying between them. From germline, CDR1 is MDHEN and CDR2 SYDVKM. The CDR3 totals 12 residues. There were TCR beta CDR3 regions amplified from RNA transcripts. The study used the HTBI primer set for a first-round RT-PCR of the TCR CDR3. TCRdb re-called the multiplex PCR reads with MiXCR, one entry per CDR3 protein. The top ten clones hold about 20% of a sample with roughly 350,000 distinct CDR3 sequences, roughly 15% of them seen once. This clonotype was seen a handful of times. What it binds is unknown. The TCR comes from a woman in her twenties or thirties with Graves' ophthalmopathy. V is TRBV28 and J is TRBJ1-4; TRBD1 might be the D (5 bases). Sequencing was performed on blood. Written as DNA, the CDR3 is TGTGCCAGCAGGGGGCCTGATGAAAAACTGTTTTTT. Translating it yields CASRGPDEKLFF.